Below are 31 T cell receptor beta chains sequenced from a single sample in a study of cytomegalovirus exposure and HLA in healthy donors. Profiling relied on immunoSEQ multiplex PCR, and the TCRdb table lists in-frame clones only, not all of them. The sample consists of about 73,000 clones, 85% to 95% of them appearing once. Material for sequencing was PBMCs. The receptors here all came from a woman aged 18-29 years in good health and CMV-seropositive.

The rearrangement uses TRBV30 and TRBJ2-5; 10 bases match TRBD2. After removal of 3 bases from V and 4 bases from J, the junction contained 26 bases not matched to a gene. Germline values: CDR1 GTSNPN, CDR2 SVGIG (reference sequence). CDR3 length: 21 residues. Here the CDR3 reads CAWSQTFGSSGRLMRGETQYF. In DNA form, the CDR3 reads TGTGCCTGGAGCCAAACTTTCGGATCTAGCGGGAGATTAATGAGGGGAGAGACCCAGTACTTC.

This clone has just one count. The V gene is TRBV6-1, the J gene TRBJ1-1; TRBD1 agrees at 7 bases. V lost 6 bases, J lost 4 bases, and 11 bases stayed unmatched. This CDR3 region has 15 residues. Germline CDR1 is MNHNS and CDR2 is SASEGT. This CDR3 reads CASRPTGRLTTEAFF. CDR3 coding DNA: TGTGCCAGCAGACCGACAGGGAGGTTGACCACTGAAGCTTTCTTT.

This chain connects TRBV15 to TRBJ2-7; maybe TRBD2 (5 bases). Looked up from germline, CDR1 is LNHNV and CDR2 is YYDKDF (reference sequence). The CDR3 is 15 residues long. Trimming left V 3 bases short and J 3 bases short, with 15 bases between. In nucleotides, the CDR3 is TGTGCCACCAGCAGGGATCGGGCGGCGGGCTACGAGCAGTACTTC. Translated, it gives CATSRDRAAGYEQYF.

The DNA for the CDR3 is TGTGCCAGCAGCTTGTTCCAGGGGGTACCCTACAATGAGCAGTTCTTC. Translating gives CASSLFQGVPYNEQFF. The chain uses TRBV5-4 and TRBJ2-1; TRBD1 matches 7 bases. The CDR3 contains 16 residues. The V gene end was trimmed by 1 base and the J gene end by 2 bases; junction bases not matched to a gene: 6. Germline CDR1 reads SGHNT; CDR2 reads YYREEE (reference sequence).

CDR3 protein: CASSLDGRGRLTDGYTF. The CDR3 region has the DNA TGCGCCAGCAGCTTGGACGGCAGGGGGCGGCTAACGGATGGCTACACCTTC. The chain has TRBV5-1 and TRBJ1-2; 8 bases match TRBD1. Germline V gene data show CDR1 as SGHRS and CDR2 as YFSETQ. CDR3 length: 17 residues. V lost 0 bases and J lost 6; bases outside the gene matches: 13.

The chain recombines TRBV2 with TRBJ1-2; D gene unclear. The CDR3 length is 14 residues. CDR1 and CDR2 (germline): SNHLY, FYNNEI. Trimming cost V 7 bases and J 5 bases, with 17 bases left between them. The CDR3 DNA reads TGTGCCAGCATCGGTGGCAGGTCCGCTTATGGCTACACCTTC. This sequence encodes CASIGGRSAYGYTF.

V usage is TRBV4-2 and J usage is TRBJ2-5, with D tentatively TRBD1 (8 bases). Per germline, CDR1 LGHNA and CDR2 YNFKEQ. CDR3 length: 16 residues. V was trimmed by 2 bases and J by 5 bases, leaving 18 bases between them. In DNA form, the CDR3 reads TGTGCCAGCAGCCAACCTGGACAGGGAGGGGTGGAGACCCAGTACTTC. Protein sequence: CASSQPGQGGVETQYF.

The chain recombines TRBV9 with TRBJ2-1, with 10 bases identical to TRBD2. V shed 4 bases and J 4 bases; nucleotides not matched to a gene: 5. Germline CDR1 is SGDLS and CDR2 is YYNGEE. The CDR3 runs 15 residues. CDR3 in DNA: TGTGCCAGCAGCACAGGACTAGCGGTGTACAATGAGCAGTTCTTC. Amino acids: CASSTGLAVYNEQFF.

This clone was seen only a few times. The CDR3 sequence is CASSPGGTSAKNEQFF. The CDR3 nucleotides read TGTGCCAGCAGCCCGGGAGGGACTAGCGCTAAGAATGAGCAGTTCTTC. The chain carries TRBV7-3 and TRBJ2-1, with TRBD2 matching 10 bases. CDR3 length: 16 residues. Per germline, CDR1 SGHTA and CDR2 FQGTGA. J lost 7 bases, V lost 5 bases, and 11 bases had no gene match.

Only one count was recorded for this clone. V gene TRBV5-1 combines with J gene TRBJ2-1; 8 bases are a match to TRBD1. CDR3 length: 16 residues. The V gene's germline CDR1 is SGHRS and CDR2 YFSETQ. The junction had 6 bases not matched to a gene; V was cut back by 4 bases and J by 0 bases. The CDR3 coding sequence is TGCGCCAGCAGCCCTATTACAGGGGGCTCCTACAATGAGCAGTTCTTC. This gives the protein CASSPITGGSYNEQFF.

The chain combines TRBV30 with TRBJ2-7; a weak D match, TRBD2 (6 bases). Germline CDR1 GTSNPN, CDR2 SVGIG (reference sequence). The V end lost 2 bases, the J end lost 3 bases, and 11 bases lay between the germline ends. The length of the CDR3 is 13 residues. CDR3 sequence: CAWSRGILYEQYF. CDR3 nucleotides: TGTGCCTGGAGTCGGGGGATCCTCTACGAGCAGTACTTC.

CDR3 residues: CAWSPRHLTRNSYEQYF. The DNA for the CDR3 is TGTGCCTGGAGTCCCCGCCATCTTACTAGAAACTCCTACGAGCAGTACTTC. This chain links TRBV30 with TRBJ2-7; weak D call: TRBD2 (5 bases). Trimming removed 2 bases at V and 0 bases at J, with 20 bases between. CDR1 and CDR2 from the germline V gene are GTSNPN and SVGIG (reference sequence). The length of the CDR3 is 17 residues.

The V call is TRBV6-1, the J call TRBJ2-7; D uncertain. The ends were cut back, 10 bases at V and 3 bases at J, with 19 bases in the middle. Germline loops: CDR1 MNHNS, CDR2 SASEGT. The CDR3 runs 14 residues. The CDR3 DNA sequence: TGTGCCACACGACCCCGGGTCCACATCTACGAGCAGTACTTC. Translated, it gives CATRPRVHIYEQYF.

A single count supports this clone. The V gene is TRBV7-9, the J gene TRBJ1-2; 8 bases line up with TRBD1. The germline CDR1 and CDR2 sequences are SEHNR and FQNEAQ (reference sequence). The trim removed 4 bases at V and 4 bases at J, leaving 17 bases unmatched. CDR3 size: 18 residues. The CDR3 is CASSSRGTTGAIFYGYTF. The DNA for the CDR3 is TGTGCCAGCAGCTCTAGAGGGACGACAGGGGCCATCTTCTATGGCTACACCTTC.

This rearrangement joins TRBV2 to TRBJ2-6, with D perhaps matching TRBD1 (5 bases). CDR1 is SNHLY, CDR2 FYNNEI, per germline. V was clipped by 2 bases and J by 1 base, with 18 bases between them. The length of the CDR3 is 19 residues. CDR3 nucleotide sequence: TGTGCCAGCAGTGAACCCCATGGGGCAGGGTTGTCTGGGGCCAACGTCCTGACTTTC. Protein: CASSEPHGAGLSGANVLTF.

This chain links TRBV5-1 with TRBJ2-7; 7 nucleotides align to TRBD1. The CDR3 is made up of 14 amino acids. Germline trimming cut 3 bases from V and 6 bases from J; bases unmatched to any gene: 9. Germline CDR1 reads SGHRS; CDR2 reads YFSETQ. The CDR3 coding sequence is TGCGCCAGCAGCTCTGTCGACAGGGCCGGCGAGCAGTACTTC. It yields the protein CASSSVDRAGEQYF.

This clone was detected only a few times. The chain joins TRBV28 to TRBJ1-5; TRBD1 is a possible D gene (6 bases). Germline loops: CDR1 MDHEN, CDR2 SYDVKM. The CDR3 is 15 amino acids. Deletions cut 6 bases from V and 3 bases from J, with 15 bases between. CDR3 sequence: CASSVGRGFNQPQHF. The CDR3 nucleotides are TGTGCCAGCAGCGTGGGGAGGGGGTTCAATCAGCCCCAGCATTTT. The variable domain in full, completed from reference TRBV28 and TRBJ1-5, reads DVKVTQSSRYLVKRTGEKVFLECVQDMDHENMFWYRQDPGLGLRLIYFSYDVKMKEKGDIPEGYSVSREKKERFSLILESASTNQTSMYLCASSVGRGFNQPQHFGDGTRLSIL.

The chain is built from TRBV10-2 and TRBJ2-7; D is uncertain. Germline CDR1 WSHSY, CDR2 SAAADI. This CDR3 comprises 15 residues. V lost 2 bases and J lost 7, with 18 bases in between. CDR3 protein: CASSELHRSKSEQYF. The CDR3 DNA sequence: TGCGCCAGCAGTGAGCTACATCGGAGTAAGTCGGAGCAGTACTTC.

The chain has TRBV6-1 and TRBJ1-4, with 12 bases identical to TRBD1. Unmatched junction bases numbered 4, after V lost 3 bases and J lost 2 bases. The CDR3 is made up of 17 amino acids. Germline V gene sequence: CDR1 MNHNS, CDR2 SASEGT. The CDR3 coding sequence is TGTGCCAGCAGTGACCGGGACAGGGGGCTGACTAATGAAAAACTGTTTTTT. Amino acids: CASSDRDRGLTNEKLFF.

The J gene is TRBJ2-7, the V gene TRBV27; TRBD1 might be the D (6 bases). Germline V gene data show CDR1 as MNHEY and CDR2 as SMNVEV (reference sequence). Trimming stripped 5 bases from V and 3 bases from J, with 17 bases between. The CDR3 sequence is 15 residues long. CDR3: CASSPDPQGIYEQYF. CDR3 nucleotide sequence: TGTGCCAGCAGTCCTGACCCACAGGGTATCTACGAGCAGTACTTC.

The rearrangement uses TRBV6-1 and TRBJ2-7; the match to TRBD2 covers 7 bases. Germline CDR1 is MNHNS and CDR2 is SASEGT. V trimming: 2 bases; J trimming: 0 bases; junction bases outside the gene matches: 1. This CDR3 comprises 14 residues. Here the CDR3 DNA reads TGTGCCAGCAGTGAATGGGGGGGCTCCTACGAGCAGTACTTC. It yields the protein CASSEWGGSYEQYF.

This chain links TRBV4-1 with TRBJ2-3; 7 bases agree with TRBD2. Germline values: CDR1 MGHRA, CDR2 YSYEKL. V lost 4 bases and J lost 3; bases outside the gene matches: 7. The CDR3 covers 15 residues. The chain's CDR3 is CASSPTGRLTDTQYF. The CDR3 nucleotides are TGCGCCAGCAGCCCAACCGGGAGGCTGACAGATACGCAGTATTTT.

Notes on this clone: No DNA is shown, since the ends of the CDR3 on it are uncertain; the CDR3 is the one TCRdb lists. The J gene is TRBJ2-7, the V gene TRBV10-1; TRBD2, the D gene given by the table, was not confirmed from the DNA. Germline V gene sequence: CDR1 WNHNN, CDR2 SYGVQD (reference sequence). The CDR3 numbers 11 amino acids, ends counted. The CDR3 loop is CAGGYFCEQYF.

V usage is TRBV15 and J usage is TRBJ2-3; 8 bases align to TRBD1. This CDR3 region has 15 residues. Looked up from germline, CDR1 is LNHNV and CDR2 is YYDKDF (reference sequence). J gave up 1 base and V 3 bases, and 3 bases lay outside the gene matches. CDR3 sequence reads: CATSRDRERTDTQYF. CDR3 in DNA: TGTGCCACCAGCAGGGACAGGGAGCGCACAGATACGCAGTATTTT.

The J gene is TRBJ1-6, the V gene TRBV6-5; the match to TRBD1 covers 9 bases. The germline V gene has CDR1 MNHEY and CDR2 SVGAGI. This CDR3 spans 14 amino acids. V trimming: 6 bases; J trimming: 9 bases; junction bases outside the gene matches: 6. The CDR3 loop is CASSRDRDISPLHF. CDR3 nucleotides: TGTGCCAGCAGCCGGGACAGGGATATTTCACCCCTCCACTTT.

V usage is TRBV4-1 and J usage is TRBJ2-2; D is ambiguous. Germline lookup yields CDR1 MGHRA and CDR2 YSYEKL. V was trimmed by 0 bases and J by 6 bases, leaving 5 bases between them. The CDR3 sequence is 13 residues long. Here the CDR3 reads CASSQEEAGELFF. The CDR3 DNA sequence: TGCGCCAGCAGCCAAGAAGAGGCCGGGGAGCTGTTTTTT.

This clone came up once. The CDR3 spells CASSLPLTDTQYF. The CDR3 DNA reads TGTGCCAGCAGCTTACCCCTTACAGATACGCAGTATTTT. The V call is TRBV7-8, the J call TRBJ2-3, with no clear D. V shed 2 bases and J shed 3 bases, with 6 bases lying between them. The CDR3 has 13 amino acids. CDR1 is SGHVS, CDR2 FQNEAQ, per germline. The full variable domain, rest sourced from reference TRBV7-8 and TRBJ2-3, is GAGVSQSPRYKVAKRGQDVALRCDPISGHVSLFWYQQALGQGPEFLTYFQNEAQLDKSGLPSDRFFAERPEGSVSTLKIQRTQQEDSAVYLCASSLPLTDTQYFGPGTRLTVL.

The V and J genes are TRBV5-1 and TRBJ1-1, with 10 bases lining up with TRBD1. The CDR3 length is 15 residues. Germline CDR1 is SGHRS and CDR2 is YFSETQ. After removal of 4 bases from V and 4 bases from J, the junction contained 7 bases not matched to a gene. The CDR3 DNA reads TGCGCCAGCAGCGTGGAGCGGACAGGGGGCACTGAAGCTTTCTTT. Its translation is CASSVERTGGTEAFF.

The chain links TRBV5-1 to TRBJ1-6; TRBD1 is a possible D gene (5 bases). The CDR3 length is 15 residues. Germline-derived CDR1 and CDR2 are SGHRS and YFSETQ. With 3 bases removed from V and 3 bases from J, the gap between germline ends came to 10 bases. The CDR3 region has the DNA TGCGCCAGCAGCTCTGACGGACACTATAATTCACCCCTCCACTTT. Protein sequence: CASSSDGHYNSPLHF.

The V gene is TRBV15, the J gene TRBJ2-7, with 7 bases fitting TRBD2. V shed 1 base, J shed 2 bases, and the junction held 8 bases outside the gene matches. The V gene's germline CDR1 is LNHNV and CDR2 YYDKDF (reference sequence). The CDR3 consists of 16 residues. The CDR3 sequence is CATSRVIRDYPYEQYF. As DNA, the CDR3 is TGTGCCACCAGCAGAGTAATTAGGGACTACCCCTACGAGCAGTACTTC. Combining the CDR3 with reference TRBV15 and TRBJ2-7 gives the whole variable domain DAMVIQNPRYQVTQFGKPVTLSCSQTLNHNVMYWYQQKSSQAPKLLFHYYDKDFNNEADTPDNFQSRRPNTSFCFLDIRSPGLGDTAMYLCATSRVIRDYPYEQYFGPGTRLTVT.

The gene calls are TRBV4-1 and TRBJ2-7; 10 positions match TRBD2. Germline V gene data show CDR1 as MGHRA and CDR2 as YSYEKL. V was pared by 0 bases and J by 9 bases, with 8 bases of the junction left unmatched. This CDR3 has 15 residues. The CDR3 DNA reads TGCGCCAGCAGCCAAGAACCGGGGACTAGCGCTCGGCAGTACTTC. This codes for CASSQEPGTSARQYF.